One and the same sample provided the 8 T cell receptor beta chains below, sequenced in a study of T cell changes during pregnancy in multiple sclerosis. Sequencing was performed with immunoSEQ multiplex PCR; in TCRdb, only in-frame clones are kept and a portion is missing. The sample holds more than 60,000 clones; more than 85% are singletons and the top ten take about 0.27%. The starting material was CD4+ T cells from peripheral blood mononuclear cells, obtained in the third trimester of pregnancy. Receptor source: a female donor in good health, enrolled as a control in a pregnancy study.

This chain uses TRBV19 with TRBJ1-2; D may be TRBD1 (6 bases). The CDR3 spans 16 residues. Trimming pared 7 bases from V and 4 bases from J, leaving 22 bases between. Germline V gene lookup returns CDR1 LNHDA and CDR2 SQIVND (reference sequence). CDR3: CASTLQGGGAGYGYTF. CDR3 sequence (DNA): TGTGCCAGTACCCTCCAAGGGGGGGGCGCGGGCTATGGCTACACCTTC.

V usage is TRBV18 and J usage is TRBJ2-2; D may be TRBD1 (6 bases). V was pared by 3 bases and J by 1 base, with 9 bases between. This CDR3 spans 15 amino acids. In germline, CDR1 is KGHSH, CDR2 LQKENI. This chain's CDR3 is CASSPIRGNTGELFF. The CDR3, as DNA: TGTGCCAGCTCACCCATCAGGGGGAACACCGGGGAGCTGTTTTTT.

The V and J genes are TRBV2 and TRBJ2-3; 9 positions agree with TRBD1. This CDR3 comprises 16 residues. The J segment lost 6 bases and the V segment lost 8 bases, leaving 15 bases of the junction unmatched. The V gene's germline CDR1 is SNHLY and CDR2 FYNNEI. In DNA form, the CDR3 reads TGTGCCAGCCTGGTACCGGGACAGGGCGTAATTGATACGCAGTATTTT. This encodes CASLVPGQGVIDTQYF.

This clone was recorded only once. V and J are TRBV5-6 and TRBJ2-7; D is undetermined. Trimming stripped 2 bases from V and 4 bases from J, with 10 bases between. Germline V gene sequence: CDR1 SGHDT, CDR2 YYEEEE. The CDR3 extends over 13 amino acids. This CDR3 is CASSFGRRYEQYF. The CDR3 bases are TGTGCCAGCAGCTTTGGTAGGAGATACGAGCAGTACTTC.

CDR3 sequence: CASSYDRGLNNEQFF. The DNA for the CDR3 is TGTGCCAGCAGTTATGACAGGGGGCTTAACAATGAGCAGTTCTTC. V and J are TRBV2 and TRBJ2-1; 10 nucleotides line up with TRBD1. There are 15 residues in the CDR3. Per the germline V gene, CDR1 is SNHLY and CDR2 is FYNNEI. V lost 5 bases, J lost 5 bases, and 6 bases stayed unmatched.

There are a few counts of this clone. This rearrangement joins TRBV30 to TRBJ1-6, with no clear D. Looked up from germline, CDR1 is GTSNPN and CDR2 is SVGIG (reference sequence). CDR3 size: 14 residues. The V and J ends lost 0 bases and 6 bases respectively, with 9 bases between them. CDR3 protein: CAWSVQSGNSPLHF. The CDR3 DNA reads TGTGCCTGGAGTGTACAGAGCGGTAATTCACCCCTCCACTTT.

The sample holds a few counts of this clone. The CDR3 nucleotides are TGCGCCAGCAGCCAGGGGGGAGACTATGGCTACACCTTC. Protein product: CASSQGGDYGYTF. The gene calls are TRBV4-1 and TRBJ1-2, with a weak D call TRBD1 (5 bases). The CDR3 is 13 amino acids. Looked up from germline, CDR1 is MGHRA and CDR2 is YSYEKL. The V end lost 3 bases, the J end lost 3 bases, and 8 bases lay between the germline ends.

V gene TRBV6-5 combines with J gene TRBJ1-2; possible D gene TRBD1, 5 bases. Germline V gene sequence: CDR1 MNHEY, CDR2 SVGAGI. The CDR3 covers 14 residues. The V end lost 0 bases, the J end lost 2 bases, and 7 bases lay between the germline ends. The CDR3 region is CASSYSGHNYGYTF. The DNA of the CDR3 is TGTGCCAGCAGTTACTCCGGACACAACTATGGCTACACCTTC.